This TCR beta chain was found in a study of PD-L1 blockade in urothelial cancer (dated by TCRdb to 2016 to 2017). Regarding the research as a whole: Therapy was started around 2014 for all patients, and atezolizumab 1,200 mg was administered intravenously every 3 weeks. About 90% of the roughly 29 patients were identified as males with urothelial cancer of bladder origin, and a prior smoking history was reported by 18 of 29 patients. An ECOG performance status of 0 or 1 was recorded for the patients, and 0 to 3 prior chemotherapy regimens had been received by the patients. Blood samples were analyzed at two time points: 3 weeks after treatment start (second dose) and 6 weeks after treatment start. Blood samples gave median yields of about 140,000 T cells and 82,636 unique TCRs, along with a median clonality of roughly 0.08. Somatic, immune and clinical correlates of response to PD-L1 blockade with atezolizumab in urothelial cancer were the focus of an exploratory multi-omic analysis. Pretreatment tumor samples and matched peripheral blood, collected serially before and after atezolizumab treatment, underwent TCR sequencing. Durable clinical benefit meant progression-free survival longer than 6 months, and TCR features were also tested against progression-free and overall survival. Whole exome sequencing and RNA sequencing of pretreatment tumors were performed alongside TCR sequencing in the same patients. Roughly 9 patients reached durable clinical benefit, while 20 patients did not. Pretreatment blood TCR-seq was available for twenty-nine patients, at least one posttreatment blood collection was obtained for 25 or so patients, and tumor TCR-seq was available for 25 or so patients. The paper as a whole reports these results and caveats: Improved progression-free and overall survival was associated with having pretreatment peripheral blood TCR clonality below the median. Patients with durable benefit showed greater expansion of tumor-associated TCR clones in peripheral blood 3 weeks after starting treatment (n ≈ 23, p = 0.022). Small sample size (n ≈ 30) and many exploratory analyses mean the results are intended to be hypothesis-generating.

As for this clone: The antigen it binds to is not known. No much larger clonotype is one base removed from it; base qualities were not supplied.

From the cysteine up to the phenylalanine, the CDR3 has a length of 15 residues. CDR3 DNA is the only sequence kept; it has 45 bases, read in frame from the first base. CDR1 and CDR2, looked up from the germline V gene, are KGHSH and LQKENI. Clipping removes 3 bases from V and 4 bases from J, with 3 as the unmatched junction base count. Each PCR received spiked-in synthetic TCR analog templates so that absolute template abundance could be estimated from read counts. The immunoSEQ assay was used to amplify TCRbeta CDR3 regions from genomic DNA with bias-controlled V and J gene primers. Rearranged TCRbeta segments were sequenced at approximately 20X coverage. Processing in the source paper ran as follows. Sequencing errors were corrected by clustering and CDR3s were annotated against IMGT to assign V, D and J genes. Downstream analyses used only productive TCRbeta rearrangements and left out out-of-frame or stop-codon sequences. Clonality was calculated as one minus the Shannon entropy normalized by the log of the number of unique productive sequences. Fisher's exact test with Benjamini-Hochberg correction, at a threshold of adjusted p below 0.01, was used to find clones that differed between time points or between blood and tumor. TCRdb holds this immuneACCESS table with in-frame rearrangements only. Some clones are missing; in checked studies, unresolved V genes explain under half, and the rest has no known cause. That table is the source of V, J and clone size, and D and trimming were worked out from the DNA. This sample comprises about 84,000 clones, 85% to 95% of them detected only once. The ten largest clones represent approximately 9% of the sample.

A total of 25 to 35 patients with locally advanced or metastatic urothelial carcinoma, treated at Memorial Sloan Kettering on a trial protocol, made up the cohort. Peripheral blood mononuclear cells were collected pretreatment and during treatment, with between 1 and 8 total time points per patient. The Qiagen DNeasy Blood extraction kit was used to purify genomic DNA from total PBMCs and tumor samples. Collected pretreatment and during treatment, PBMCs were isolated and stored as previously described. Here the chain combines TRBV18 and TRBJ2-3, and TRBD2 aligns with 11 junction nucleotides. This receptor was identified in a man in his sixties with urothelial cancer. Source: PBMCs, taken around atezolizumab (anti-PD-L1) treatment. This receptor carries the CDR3 CASSPYSGRADTQYF. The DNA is TGTGCCAGCTCACCTTATAGCGGGAGGGCAGATACGCAGTATTTT.